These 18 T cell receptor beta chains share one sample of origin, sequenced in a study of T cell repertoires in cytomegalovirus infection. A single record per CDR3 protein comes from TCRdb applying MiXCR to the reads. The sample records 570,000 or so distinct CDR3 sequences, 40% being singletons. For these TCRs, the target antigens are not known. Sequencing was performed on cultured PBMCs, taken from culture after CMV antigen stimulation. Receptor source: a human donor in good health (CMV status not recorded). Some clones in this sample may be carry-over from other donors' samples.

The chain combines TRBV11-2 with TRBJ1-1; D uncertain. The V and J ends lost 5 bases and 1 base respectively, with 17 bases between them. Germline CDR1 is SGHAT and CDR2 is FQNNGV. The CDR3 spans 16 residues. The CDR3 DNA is TGTGCCAGCAGCCCGGGGAGACGAGAAGAGAACACTGAAGCTTTCTTT. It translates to CASSPGRREENTEAFF.

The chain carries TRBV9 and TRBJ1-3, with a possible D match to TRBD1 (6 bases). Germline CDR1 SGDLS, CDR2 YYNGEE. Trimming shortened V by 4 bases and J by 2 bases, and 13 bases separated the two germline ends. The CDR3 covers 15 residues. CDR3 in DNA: TGTGCCAGCAGCCCAAGAGAGGGGGCTGGAAACACCATATATTTT. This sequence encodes CASSPREGAGNTIYF.

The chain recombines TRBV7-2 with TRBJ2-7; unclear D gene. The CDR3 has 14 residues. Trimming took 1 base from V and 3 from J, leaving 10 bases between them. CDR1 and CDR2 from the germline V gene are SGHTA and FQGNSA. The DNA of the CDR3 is TGTGCCAGCAGCTTAGGGGGTCTGAACTACGAGCAGTACTTC. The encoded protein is CASSLGGLNYEQYF.

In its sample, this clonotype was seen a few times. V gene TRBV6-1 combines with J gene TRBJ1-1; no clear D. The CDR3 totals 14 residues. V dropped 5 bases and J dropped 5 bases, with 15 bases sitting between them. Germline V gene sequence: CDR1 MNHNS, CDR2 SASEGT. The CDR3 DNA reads TGTGCCAGCAGTTTCCAGACCCCGGAAACTGAAGCTTTCTTT. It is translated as CASSFQTPETEAFF.

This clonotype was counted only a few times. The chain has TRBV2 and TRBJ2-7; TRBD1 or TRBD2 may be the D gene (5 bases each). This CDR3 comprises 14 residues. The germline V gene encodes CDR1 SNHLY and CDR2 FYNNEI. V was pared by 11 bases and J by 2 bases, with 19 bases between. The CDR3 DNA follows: TGTGCCGGACAACATTCTGCGGGTGCCTACGAGCAGTACTTC. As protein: CAGQHSAGAYEQYF.

The DNA of the CDR3 is TGTGCCAGCAAACGACAGGGAATTGGAAACACCATATATTTT. This codes for CASKRQGIGNTIYF. The genes are TRBV2 and TRBJ1-3; TRBD1 aligns across 7 bases. Unmatched junction bases numbered 6, after V lost 7 bases and J lost 3 bases. CDR3 length: 14 residues. CDR1 is SNHLY and CDR2 is FYNNEI in the germline V gene.

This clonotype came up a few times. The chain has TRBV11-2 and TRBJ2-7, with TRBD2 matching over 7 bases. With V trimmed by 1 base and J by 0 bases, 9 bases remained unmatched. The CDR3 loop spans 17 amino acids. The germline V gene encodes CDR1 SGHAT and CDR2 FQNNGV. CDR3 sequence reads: CASSLVLAALGSYEQYF. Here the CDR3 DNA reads TGTGCCAGCAGCTTAGTTCTAGCGGCCCTTGGCTCCTACGAGCAGTACTTC.

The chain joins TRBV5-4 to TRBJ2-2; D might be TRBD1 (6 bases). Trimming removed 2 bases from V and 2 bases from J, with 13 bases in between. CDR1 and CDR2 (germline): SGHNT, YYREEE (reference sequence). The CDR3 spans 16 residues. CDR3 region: CASSLGGQRNTGELFF. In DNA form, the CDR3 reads TGTGCCAGCAGCTTAGGAGGACAGAGAAACACCGGGGAGCTGTTTTTT. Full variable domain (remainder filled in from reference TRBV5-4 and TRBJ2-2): ETGVTQSPTHLIKTRGQQVTLRCSSQSGHNTVSWYQQALGQGPQFIFQYYREEENGRGNFPPRFSGLQFPNYSSELNVNALELDDSALYLCASSLGGQRNTGELFFGEGSRLTVL.

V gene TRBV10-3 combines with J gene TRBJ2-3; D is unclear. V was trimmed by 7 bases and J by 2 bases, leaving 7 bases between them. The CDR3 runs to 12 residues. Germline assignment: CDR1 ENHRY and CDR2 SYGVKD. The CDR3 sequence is CAINGDTDTQYF. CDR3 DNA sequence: TGTGCCATCAATGGAGACACAGATACGCAGTATTTT.

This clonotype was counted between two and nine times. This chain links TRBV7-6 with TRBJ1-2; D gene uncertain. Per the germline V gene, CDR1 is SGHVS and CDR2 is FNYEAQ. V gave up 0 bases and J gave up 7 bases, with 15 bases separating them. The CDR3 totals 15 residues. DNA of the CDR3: TGTGCCAGCAGCTTAGCCGCCGGGAGCTCAGTTGGCTACACCTTC. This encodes CASSLAAGSSVGYTF. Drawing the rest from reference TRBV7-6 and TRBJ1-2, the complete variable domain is GAGVSQSPRYKVTKRGQDVALRCDPISGHVSLYWYRQALGQGPEFLTYFNYEAQQDKSGLPNDRFSAERPEGSISTLTIQRTEQRDSAMYRCASSLAAGSSVGYTFGSGTRLTVV.

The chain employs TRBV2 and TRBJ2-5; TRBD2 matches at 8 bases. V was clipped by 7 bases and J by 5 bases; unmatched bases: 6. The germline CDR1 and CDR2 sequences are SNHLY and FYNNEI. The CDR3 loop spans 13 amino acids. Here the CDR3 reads CASTREGKETQYF. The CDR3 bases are TGTGCCAGCACTCGGGAGGGCAAGGAGACCCAGTACTTC. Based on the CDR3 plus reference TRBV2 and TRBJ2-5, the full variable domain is EPEVTQTPSHQVTQMGQEVILRCVPISNHLYFYWYRQILGQKVEFLVSFYNNEISEKSEIFDDQFSVERPDGSNFTLKIRSTKLEDSAMYFCASTREGKETQYFGPGTRLLVL.

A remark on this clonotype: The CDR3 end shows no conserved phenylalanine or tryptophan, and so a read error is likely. The CDR3 reads CASSQGFAQPQHV. The CDR3 DNA reads TGCGCCAGCAGCCAGGGTTTTGCTCAGCCCCAGCATGTT. The chain combines TRBV4-1 with TRBJ1-5; D ambiguous. In germline, CDR1 is MGHRA, CDR2 YSYEKL. V shed 3 bases and J shed 6 bases, with 9 bases lying between them. This CDR3 comprises 13 residues.

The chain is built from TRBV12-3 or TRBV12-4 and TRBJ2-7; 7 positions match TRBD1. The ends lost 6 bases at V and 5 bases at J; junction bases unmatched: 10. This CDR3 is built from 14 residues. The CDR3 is CASRRSSTGNEQYF. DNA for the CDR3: TGTGCCAGCAGGAGATCCTCGACAGGGAACGAGCAGTACTTC.

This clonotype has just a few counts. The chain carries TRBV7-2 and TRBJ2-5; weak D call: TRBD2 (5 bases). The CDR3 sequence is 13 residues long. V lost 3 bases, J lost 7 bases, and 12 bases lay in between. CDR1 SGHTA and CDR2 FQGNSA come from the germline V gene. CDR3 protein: CASSFASAGTQYF. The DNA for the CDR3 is TGTGCCAGCAGCTTTGCGAGCGCGGGGACCCAGTACTTC.

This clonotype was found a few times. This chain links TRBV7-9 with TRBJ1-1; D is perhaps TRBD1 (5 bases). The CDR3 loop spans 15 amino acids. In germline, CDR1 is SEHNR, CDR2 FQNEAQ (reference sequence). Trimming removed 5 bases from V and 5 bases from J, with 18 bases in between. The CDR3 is CASSPWVGGGTEAFF. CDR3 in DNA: TGTGCCAGCAGCCCTTGGGTTGGGGGGGGGACTGAAGCTTTCTTT.

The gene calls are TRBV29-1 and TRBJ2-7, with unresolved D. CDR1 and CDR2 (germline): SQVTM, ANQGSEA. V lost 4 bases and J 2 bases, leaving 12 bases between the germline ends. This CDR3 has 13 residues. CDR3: CSVGRALTYEQYF. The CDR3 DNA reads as TGCAGCGTTGGTCGCGCTTTAACCTACGAGCAGTACTTC.

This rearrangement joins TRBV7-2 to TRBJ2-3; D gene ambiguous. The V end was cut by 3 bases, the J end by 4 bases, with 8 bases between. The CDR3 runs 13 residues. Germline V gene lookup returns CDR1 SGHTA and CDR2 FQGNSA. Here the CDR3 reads CASSFEYADTQYF. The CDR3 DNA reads TGTGCCAGCAGCTTCGAATACGCAGATACGCAGTATTTT.

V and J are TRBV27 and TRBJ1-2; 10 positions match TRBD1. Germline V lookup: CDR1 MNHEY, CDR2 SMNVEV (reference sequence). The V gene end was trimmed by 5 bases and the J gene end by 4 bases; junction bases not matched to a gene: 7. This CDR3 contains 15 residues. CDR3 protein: CASSPGQGSVYGYTF. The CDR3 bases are TGTGCCAGCAGTCCGGGACAGGGGAGTGTCTATGGCTACACCTTC.